The clone carrying this T cell receptor beta chain was seen many times. This CDR3 spans 13 amino acids. Germline trimming cut 6 bases from V and 7 bases from J; bases unmatched to any gene: 6. Looked up from germline, CDR1 is SNHLY and CDR2 is FYNNEI. These data belong to a study of naive and memory T cell subsets. The beta constant-region primer was an equimolar mix of two oligonucleotides covering TRBC1 and TRBC2. Ligated cDNA was amplified by four rounds of PCR with nested alpha and beta constant-region primers and SP2. MiXCR was run by TCRdb on the UMI-ligation and nested PCR reads, yielding one entry per CDR3 protein. Here the sample spans approximately 85,000 distinct CDR3 sequences, 7% to 8% being singletons.

The sample comprised central memory CD4+ T cells from blood. The rearrangement joins TRBV2 to TRBJ1-5; TRBD1 aligns across 7 bases. This sequence was found in a human donor in good health. The chain's CDR3 is CASREGALQPQHF. The CDR3 DNA sequence: TGTGCCAGCAGGGAGGGGGCTCTCCAGCCCCAGCATTTT. Full variable domain (rest looked up from reference TRBV2 and TRBJ1-5): EPEVTQTPSHQVTQMGQEVILRCVPISNHLYFYWYRQILGQKVEFLVSFYNNEISEKSEIFDDQFSVERPDGSNFTLKIRSTKLEDSAMYFCASREGALQPQHFGDGTRLSIL.